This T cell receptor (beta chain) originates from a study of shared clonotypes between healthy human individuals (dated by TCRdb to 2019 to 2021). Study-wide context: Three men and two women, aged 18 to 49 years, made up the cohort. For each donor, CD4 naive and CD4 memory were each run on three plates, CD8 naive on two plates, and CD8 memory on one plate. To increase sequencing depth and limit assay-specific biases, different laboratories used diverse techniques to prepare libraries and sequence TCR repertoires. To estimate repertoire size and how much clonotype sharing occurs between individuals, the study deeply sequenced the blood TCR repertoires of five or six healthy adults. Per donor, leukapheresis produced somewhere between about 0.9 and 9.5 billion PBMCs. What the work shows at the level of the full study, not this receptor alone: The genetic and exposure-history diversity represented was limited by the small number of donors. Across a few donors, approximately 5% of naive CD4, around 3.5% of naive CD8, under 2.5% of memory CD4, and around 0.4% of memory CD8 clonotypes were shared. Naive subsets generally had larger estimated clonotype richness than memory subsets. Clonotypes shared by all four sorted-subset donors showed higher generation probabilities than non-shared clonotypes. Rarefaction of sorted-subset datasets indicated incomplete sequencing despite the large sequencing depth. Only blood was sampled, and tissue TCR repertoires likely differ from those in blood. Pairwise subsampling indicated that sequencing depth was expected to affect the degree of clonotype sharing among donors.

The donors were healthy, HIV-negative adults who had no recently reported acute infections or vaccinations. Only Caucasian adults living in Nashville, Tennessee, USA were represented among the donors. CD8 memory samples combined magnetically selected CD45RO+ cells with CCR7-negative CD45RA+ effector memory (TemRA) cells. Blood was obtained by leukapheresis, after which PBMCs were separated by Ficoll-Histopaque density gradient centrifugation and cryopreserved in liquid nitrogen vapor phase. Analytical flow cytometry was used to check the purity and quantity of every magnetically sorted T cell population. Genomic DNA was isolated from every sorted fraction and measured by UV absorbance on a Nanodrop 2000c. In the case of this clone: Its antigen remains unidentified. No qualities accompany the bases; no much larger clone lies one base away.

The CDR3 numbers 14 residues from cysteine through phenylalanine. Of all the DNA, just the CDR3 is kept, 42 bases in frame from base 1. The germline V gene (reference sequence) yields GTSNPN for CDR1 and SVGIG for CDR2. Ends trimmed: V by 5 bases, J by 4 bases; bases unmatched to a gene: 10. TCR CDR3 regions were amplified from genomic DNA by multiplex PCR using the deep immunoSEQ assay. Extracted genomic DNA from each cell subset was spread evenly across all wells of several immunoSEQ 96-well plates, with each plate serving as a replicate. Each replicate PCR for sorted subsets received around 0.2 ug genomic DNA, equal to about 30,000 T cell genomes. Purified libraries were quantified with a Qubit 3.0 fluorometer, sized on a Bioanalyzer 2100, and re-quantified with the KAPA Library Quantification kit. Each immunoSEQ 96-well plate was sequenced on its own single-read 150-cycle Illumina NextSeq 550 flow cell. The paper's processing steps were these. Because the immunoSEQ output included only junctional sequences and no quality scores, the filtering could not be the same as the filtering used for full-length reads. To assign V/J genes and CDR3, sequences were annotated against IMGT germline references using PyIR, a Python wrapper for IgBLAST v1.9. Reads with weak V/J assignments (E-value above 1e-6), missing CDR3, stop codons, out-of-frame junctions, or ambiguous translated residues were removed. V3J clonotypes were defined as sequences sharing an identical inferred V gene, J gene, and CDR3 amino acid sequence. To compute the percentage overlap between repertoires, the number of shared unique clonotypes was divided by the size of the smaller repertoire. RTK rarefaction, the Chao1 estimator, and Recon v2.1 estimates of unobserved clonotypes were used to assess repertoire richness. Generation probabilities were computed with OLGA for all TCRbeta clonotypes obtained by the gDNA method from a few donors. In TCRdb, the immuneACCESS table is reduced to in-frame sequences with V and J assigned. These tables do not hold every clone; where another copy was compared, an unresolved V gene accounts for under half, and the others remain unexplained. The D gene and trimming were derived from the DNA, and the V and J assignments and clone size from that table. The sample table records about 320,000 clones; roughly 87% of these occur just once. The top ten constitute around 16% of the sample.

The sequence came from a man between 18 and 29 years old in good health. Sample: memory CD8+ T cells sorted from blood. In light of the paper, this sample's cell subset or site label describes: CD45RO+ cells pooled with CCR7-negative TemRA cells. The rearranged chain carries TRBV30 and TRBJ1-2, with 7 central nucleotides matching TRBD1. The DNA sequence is TGTGCCTGGGTTCCAGGGGGGCTGGGCTATGGCTACACCTTC. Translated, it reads CAWVPGGLGYGYTF.